A single T cell receptor (beta chain) is shown here with its context. The record originates from a study of T-cell reconstitution after alpha-beta-depleted transplantation in children. Unique molecular identifiers were incorporated when the TCRbeta library was constructed. Via MiXCR, TCRdb re-called the PCR reads, giving one row per CDR3 protein. The table has about 540,000 distinct CDR3 sequences, around 19% seen once. The CDR3 sequence is 12 residues long. The germline V gene encodes CDR1 DFQATT and CDR2 SNEGSKA (reference sequence). The receptor comes from a human donor who donated a stem cell graft to a child with acute lymphoblastic leukemia. This chain links TRBV20-1 with TRBJ2-7, with a possible D match to TRBD1 (6 bases). The sample here was PBMCs from the stem cell graft donor, taken from the stem cell graft. The CDR3 nucleotides read TGCAGCACCTATGGGGGCCCCTACGAGCAGTACTTC. Translated: CSTYGGPYEQYF.